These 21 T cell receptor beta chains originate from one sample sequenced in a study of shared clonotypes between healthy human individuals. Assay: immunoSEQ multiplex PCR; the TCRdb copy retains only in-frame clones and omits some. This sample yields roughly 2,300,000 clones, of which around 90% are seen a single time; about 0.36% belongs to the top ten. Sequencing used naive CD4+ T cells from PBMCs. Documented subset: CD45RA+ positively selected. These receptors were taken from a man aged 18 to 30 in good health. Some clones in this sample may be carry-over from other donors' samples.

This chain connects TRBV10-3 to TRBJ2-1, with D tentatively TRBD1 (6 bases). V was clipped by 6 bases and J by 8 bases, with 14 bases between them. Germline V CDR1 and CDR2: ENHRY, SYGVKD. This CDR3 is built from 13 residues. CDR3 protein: CAISVSQGHEQFF. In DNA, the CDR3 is TGTGCCATCAGCGTATCACAGGGCCATGAGCAGTTCTTC.

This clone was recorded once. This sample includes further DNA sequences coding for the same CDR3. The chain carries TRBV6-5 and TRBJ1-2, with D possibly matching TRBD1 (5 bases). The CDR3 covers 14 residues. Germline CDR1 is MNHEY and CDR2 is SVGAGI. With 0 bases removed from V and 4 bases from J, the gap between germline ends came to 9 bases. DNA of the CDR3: TGTGCCAGCAGTTACTCGAGGGGCCCCTATGGCTACACCTTC. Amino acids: CASSYSRGPYGYTF.

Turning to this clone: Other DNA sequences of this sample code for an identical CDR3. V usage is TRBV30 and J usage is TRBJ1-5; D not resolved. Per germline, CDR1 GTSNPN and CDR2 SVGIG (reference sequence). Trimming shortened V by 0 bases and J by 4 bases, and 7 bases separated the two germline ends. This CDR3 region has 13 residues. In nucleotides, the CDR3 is TGTGCCTGGAGTGTGGGAATTAATCAGCCCCAGCATTTT. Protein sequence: CAWSVGINQPQHF.

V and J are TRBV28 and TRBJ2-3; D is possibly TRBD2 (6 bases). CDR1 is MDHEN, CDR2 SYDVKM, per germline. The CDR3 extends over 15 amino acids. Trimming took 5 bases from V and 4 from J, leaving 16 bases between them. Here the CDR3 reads CASSLPWDLPDTQYF. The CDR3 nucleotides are TGTGCCAGCAGTCTACCCTGGGACTTGCCAGATACGCAGTATTTT.

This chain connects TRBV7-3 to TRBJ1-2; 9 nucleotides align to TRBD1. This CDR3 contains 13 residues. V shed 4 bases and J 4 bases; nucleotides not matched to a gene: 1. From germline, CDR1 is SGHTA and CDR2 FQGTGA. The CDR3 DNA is TGTGCCAGCAGCTGGGACAGGGTCTATGGCTACACCTTC. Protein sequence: CASSWDRVYGYTF.

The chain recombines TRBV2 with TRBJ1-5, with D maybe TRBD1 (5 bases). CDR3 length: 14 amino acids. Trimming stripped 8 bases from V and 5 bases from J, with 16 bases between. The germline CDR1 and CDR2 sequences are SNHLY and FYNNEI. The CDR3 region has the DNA TGTGCCAGCGGTGTGGAGGGGCTTCATCAGCCCCAGCATTTT. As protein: CASGVEGLHQPQHF.

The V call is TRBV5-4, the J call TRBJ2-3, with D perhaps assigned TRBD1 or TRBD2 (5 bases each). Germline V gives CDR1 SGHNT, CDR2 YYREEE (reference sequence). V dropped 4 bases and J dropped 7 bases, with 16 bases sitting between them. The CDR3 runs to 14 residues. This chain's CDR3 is CASSRDPLLNTQYF. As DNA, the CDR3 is TGTGCCAGCAGCCGGGACCCGCTACTCAATACGCAGTATTTT.

CDR3 amino acids: CASSSRTSGVYYNEQFF. Written as DNA, the CDR3 is TGTGCCAGCAGCTCCCGGACTAGCGGGGTATACTACAATGAGCAGTTCTTC. The chain recombines TRBV5-4 with TRBJ2-1, with 12 bases matching TRBD2. This CDR3 region has 17 residues. The V gene's germline CDR1 is SGHNT and CDR2 YYREEE (reference sequence). Trimming took 3 bases from V and 3 from J; bases not matched to a gene: 7.

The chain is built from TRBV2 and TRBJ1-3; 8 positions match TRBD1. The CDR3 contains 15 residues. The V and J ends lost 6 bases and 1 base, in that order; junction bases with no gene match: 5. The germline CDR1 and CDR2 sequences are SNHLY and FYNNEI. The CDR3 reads CASRADRASGNTIYF. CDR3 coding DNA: TGTGCCAGCAGGGCGGACAGGGCTTCTGGAAACACCATATATTTT.

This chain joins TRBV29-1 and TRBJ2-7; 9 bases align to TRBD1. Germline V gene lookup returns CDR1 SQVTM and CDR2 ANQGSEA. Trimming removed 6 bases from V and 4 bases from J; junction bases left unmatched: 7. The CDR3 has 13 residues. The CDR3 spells CSVLGGTGYEQYF. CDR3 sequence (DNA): TGCAGCGTGCTCGGTGGGACAGGGTACGAGCAGTACTTC.

CDR3 in DNA: TGCAGCGTCGCCGACACTTACCAAGAGACCCAGTACTTC. It encodes CSVADTYQETQYF. The chain links TRBV29-1 to TRBJ2-5, with D uncertain. Trimming cost V 6 bases and J 0 bases, with 11 bases left between them. The CDR3 is 13 residues long. Germline V gene sequence: CDR1 SQVTM, CDR2 ANQGSEA.

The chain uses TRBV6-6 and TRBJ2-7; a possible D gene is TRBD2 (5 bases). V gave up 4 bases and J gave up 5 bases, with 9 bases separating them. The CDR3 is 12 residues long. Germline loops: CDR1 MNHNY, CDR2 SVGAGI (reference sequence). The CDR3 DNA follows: TGTGCCAGCAGTTCCTCCGGGGACGAGCAGTACTTC. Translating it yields CASSSSGDEQYF.

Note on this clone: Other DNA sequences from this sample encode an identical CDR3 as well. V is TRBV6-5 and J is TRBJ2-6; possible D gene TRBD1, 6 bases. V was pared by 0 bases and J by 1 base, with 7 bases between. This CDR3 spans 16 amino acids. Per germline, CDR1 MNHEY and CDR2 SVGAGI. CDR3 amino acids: CASSYSRGSGANVLTF. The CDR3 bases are TGTGCCAGCAGTTACTCAAGGGGGTCTGGGGCCAACGTCCTGACTTTC.

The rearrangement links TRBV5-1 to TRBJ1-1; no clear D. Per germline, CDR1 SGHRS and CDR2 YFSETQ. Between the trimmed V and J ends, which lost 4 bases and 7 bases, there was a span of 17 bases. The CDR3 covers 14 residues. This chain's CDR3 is CASSPAQISSEAFF. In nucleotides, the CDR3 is TGCGCCAGCAGCCCCGCTCAGATTTCGAGTGAAGCTTTCTTT.

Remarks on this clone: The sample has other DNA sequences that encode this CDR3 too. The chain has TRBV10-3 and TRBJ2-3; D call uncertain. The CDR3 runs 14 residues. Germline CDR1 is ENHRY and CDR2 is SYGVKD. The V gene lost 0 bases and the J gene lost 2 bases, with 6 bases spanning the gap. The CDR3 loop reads CAISESGSTDTQYF. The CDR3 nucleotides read TGTGCCATCAGTGAGTCGGGGTCCACAGATACGCAGTATTTT.

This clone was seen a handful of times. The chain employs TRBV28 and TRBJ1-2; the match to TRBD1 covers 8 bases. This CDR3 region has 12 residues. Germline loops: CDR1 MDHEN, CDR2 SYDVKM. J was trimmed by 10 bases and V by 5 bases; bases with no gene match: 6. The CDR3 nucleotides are TGTGCCAGCAGTACCCGGACAGGGTCCTACACCTTC. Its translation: CASSTRTGSYTF.

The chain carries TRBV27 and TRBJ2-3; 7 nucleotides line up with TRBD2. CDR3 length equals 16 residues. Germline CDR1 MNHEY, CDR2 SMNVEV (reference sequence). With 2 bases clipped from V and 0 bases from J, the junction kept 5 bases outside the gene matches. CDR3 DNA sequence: TGTGCCAGCAGTTTAAGGAGCGGGGCTAGCACAGATACGCAGTATTTT. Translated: CASSLRSGASTDTQYF.

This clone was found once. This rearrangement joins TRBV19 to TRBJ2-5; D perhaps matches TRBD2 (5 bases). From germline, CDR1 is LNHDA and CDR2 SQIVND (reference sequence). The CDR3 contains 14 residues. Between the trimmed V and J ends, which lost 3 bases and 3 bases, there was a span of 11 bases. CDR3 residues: CASSMGAWKETQYF. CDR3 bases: TGTGCCAGTAGTATGGGAGCATGGAAAGAGACCCAGTACTTC.

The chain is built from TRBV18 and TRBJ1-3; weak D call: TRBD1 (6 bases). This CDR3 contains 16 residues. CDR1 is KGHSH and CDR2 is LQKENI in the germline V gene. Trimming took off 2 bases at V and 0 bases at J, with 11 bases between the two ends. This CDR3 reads CASSPGQTNSGNTIYF. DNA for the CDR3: TGTGCCAGCTCACCAGGACAGACCAACTCTGGAAACACCATATATTTT.

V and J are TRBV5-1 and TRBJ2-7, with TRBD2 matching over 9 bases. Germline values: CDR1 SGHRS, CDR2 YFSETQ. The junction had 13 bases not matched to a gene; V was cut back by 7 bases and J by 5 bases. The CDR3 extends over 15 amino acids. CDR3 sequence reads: CASYRGMSSGDEQYF. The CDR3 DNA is TGCGCCAGCTACCGGGGTATGTCTAGCGGGGACGAGCAGTACTTC. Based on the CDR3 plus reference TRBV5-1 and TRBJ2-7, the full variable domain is KAGVTQTPRYLIKTRGQQVTLSCSPISGHRSVSWYQQTPGQGLQFLFEYFSETQRNKGNFPGRFSGRQFSNSRSEMNVSTLELGDSALYLCASYRGMSSGDEQYFGPGTRLTVT.

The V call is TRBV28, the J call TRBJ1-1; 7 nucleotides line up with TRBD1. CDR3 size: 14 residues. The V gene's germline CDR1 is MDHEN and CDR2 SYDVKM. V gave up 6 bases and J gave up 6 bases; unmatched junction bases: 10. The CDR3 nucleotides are TGTGCCAGCAGCCCGACAGGGTCTGGCCCTGAAGCTTTCTTT. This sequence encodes CASSPTGSGPEAFF.